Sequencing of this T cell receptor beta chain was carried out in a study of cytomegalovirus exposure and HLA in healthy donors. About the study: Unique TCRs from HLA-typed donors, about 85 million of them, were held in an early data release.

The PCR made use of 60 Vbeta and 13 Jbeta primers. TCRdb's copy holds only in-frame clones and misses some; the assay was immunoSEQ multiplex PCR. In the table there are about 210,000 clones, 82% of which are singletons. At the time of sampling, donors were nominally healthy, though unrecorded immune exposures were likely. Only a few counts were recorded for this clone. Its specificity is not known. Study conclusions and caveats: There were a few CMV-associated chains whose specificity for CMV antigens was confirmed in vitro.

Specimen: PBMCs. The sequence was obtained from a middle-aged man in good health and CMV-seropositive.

CDR3 coding DNA: TGTGCCAGCAGCGTAGGGACCGGACTAGCGGGAGTCAAGCAGTACTTC. It codes for CASSVGTGLAGVKQYF. The chain links TRBV9 to TRBJ2-7, with 13 bases matching TRBD2. Unmatched junction bases numbered 8, after V lost 0 bases and J lost 8 bases. Germline V gene data show CDR1 as SGDLS and CDR2 as YYNGEE. The CDR3 extends over 16 amino acids.